This TCR beta chain was captured in a study of T cell responses to AZD1222 COVID-19 vaccine. Data came from immunoSEQ multiplex PCR; TCRdb stores just in-frame clones and leaves some out. In the table there are fewer than 150,000 clones, about 90% of which are singletons. V was clipped by 8 bases and J by 2 bases, with 7 bases between them. Per germline, CDR1 MDHEN and CDR2 SYDVKM. This CDR3 region has 12 residues. Turning to this clone: Its antigen is undetermined.

General observations from the study: Repertoires were obtained only post-peak T cell response. Possibly, clonal diversity was underestimated; donors were largely white British and included more females. CD4 TCRs associated with vaccination spanned spike, dominating at 160-218 and 743-854.

The chain uses TRBV28 and TRBJ1-3; D not resolved. This TCR derives from an adult who received the AZD1222 COVID-19 vaccine. Sequenced here: peripheral blood, sampled 28 days after the second AZD1222 dose. The CDR3 sequence: CASCMAGNTIYF. The CDR3 region has the DNA TGTGCCAGCTGTATGGCTGGAAACACCATATATTTT.